The 5 T cell receptor beta chains below come from one sample, sequenced in a study of response to subunit inactivated influenza vaccine. TCRdb called the RT-PCR reads again in MiXCR, with one record for every CDR3 protein. Of around 580,000 distinct CDR3 sequences listed, around 15% are singletons. Sequenced here: PBMCs from blood, sampled approximately 13 days after vaccination. The receptor source for this set is a middle-aged man who received an inactivated influenza vaccine.

This clonotype was seen only a few times. The gene calls are TRBV20-1 and TRBJ2-3, with 8 bases aligning to TRBD2. Looked up from germline, CDR1 is DFQATT and CDR2 is SNEGSKA (reference sequence). V lost 1 base to trimming and J lost 6 bases; unmatched junction nucleotides: 6. The CDR3 is 14 residues long. The CDR3 nucleotides read TGCAGTGCTAGAGGAAGCGGGAGCCCGGATACGCAGTATTTT. This translates into CSARGSGSPDTQYF.

This clonotype was seen a handful of times. V usage is TRBV29-1 and J usage is TRBJ2-7; D gene ambiguous. The CDR3 contains 11 residues. The germline V gene has CDR1 SQVTM and CDR2 ANQGSEA. Trimming shortened V by 2 bases and J by 1 base, and 3 bases separated the two germline ends. CDR3 nucleotide sequence: TGCAGCGTTGAAAAATCCTACGAGCAGTACTTC. Protein product: CSVEKSYEQYF.

This clonotype came up a few times. The rearrangement links TRBV20-1 to TRBJ2-3, with 12 bases aligning to TRBD2. J gave up 2 bases and V 2 bases, and 5 bases lay outside the gene matches. CDR3 length: 16 amino acids. Germline lookup yields CDR1 DFQATT and CDR2 SNEGSKA (reference sequence). CDR3 DNA sequence: TGCAGTGCTAGAAACCTAGCGGGGGGGCACACAGATACGCAGTATTTT. Protein sequence: CSARNLAGGHTDTQYF.

The rearrangement joins TRBV7-9 to TRBJ2-2; D not resolved. CDR3 length: 12 residues. Per the germline V gene, CDR1 is SEHNR and CDR2 is FQNEAQ (reference sequence). With 5 bases removed from V and 7 bases from J, the gap between germline ends came to 8 bases. The CDR3 coding sequence is TGTGCCAGCAGCGGAGTTGGCGGGGAGCTGTTTTTT. As protein: CASSGVGGELFF.

The chain uses TRBV2 and TRBJ1-2; D perhaps matches TRBD1 (6 bases). V was pared by 6 bases and J by 0 bases, with 8 bases between. In germline, CDR1 is SNHLY, CDR2 FYNNEI. This CDR3 is built from 13 residues. The CDR3 DNA is TGTGCCAGCAGACAGGGAGCTAACTATGGCTACACCTTC. This sequence encodes CASRQGANYGYTF. Drawing the rest from reference TRBV2 and TRBJ1-2, the complete variable domain is EPEVTQTPSHQVTQMGQEVILRCVPISNHLYFYWYRQILGQKVEFLVSFYNNEISEKSEIFDDQFSVERPDGSNFTLKIRSTKLEDSAMYFCASRQGANYGYTFGSGTRLTVV.